Sequencing of this T cell receptor (beta chain) was carried out in a study of cytomegalovirus exposure and HLA in healthy donors. Findings of the study overall: Among TCR beta chains of equal frequency, HLA-associated ones were more clonally expanded in a later analysis. Based on reports, TCR beta sequences accurately predicted HLA-A and HLA-B alleles for most subjects. With DRB1 most and HLA-C fewest, TCR association rates differed between HLA loci in a later analysis.

Nominally healthy donors provided the samples, though records likely missed some immune exposures. The V end lost 2 bases, the J end lost 4 bases, and 11 bases lay between the germline ends. The CDR3 loop spans 14 amino acids. Germline CDR1 MNHEY, CDR2 SVGAGI. Points on this clone: Its matching antigen is unknown.

The PCR ran on 60 Vbeta and 13 Jbeta primers. TCRdb's table, derived via immunoSEQ multiplex PCR, lists solely in-frame clones and lacks some. The sample lists about 130,000 clones, 75% to 85% occurring once. This chain connects TRBV6-5 to TRBJ1-2; D call uncertain. This sequence was found in a man aged 40-49 years in good health and CMV-seronegative. Sequenced sample: PBMCs. The CDR3 DNA reads as TGTGCCAGCAGTTACCTTAGTAGTAGCTATGGCTACACCTTC. It is translated as CASSYLSSSYGYTF.